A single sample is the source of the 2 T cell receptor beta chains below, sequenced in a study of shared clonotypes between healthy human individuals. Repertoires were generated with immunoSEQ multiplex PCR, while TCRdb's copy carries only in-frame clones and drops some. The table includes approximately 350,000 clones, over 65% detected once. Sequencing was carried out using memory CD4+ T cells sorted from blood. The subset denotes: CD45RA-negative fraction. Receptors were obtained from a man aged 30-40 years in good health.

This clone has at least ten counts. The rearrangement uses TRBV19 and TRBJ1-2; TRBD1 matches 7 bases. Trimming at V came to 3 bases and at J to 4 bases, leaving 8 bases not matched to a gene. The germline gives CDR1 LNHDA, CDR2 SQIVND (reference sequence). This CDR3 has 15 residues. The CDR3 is CASSMGTDSFYGYTF. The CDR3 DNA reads TGTGCCAGTAGTATGGGGACAGACTCGTTCTATGGCTACACCTTC. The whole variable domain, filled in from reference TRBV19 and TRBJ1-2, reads DGGITQSPKYLFRKEGQNVTLSCEQNLNHDAMYWYRQDPGQGLRLIYYSQIVNDFQKGDIAEGYSVSREKKESFPLTVTSAQKNPTAFYLCASSMGTDSFYGYTFGSGTRLTVV.

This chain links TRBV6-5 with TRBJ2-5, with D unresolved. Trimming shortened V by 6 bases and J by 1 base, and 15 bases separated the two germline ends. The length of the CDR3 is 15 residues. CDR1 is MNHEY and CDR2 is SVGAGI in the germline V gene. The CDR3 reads CASSRIGKGQETQYF. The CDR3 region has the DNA TGTGCCAGCAGCCGAATAGGGAAGGGCCAAGAGACCCAGTACTTC.